Each of the 32 T cell receptor beta chains below was sequenced from the same sample in a study of memory CD4+ T cells and cytomegalovirus serostatus (dated by TCRdb to about 2019). Receptor amplification or capture employed the immunoSEQ multiplex PCR assay. TCRdb took over this immuneACCESS table, retaining in-frame rearrangements with V and J assigned. Such tables are incomplete; in checked studies, under half of the missing clones stem from an unresolved V gene, and the remainder is unexplained. Recorded for this sample are 50,000 to 55,000 clones; roughly 78% of them occurred a single time. The ten largest clonotypes hold roughly 0.8% of the sample. A FACSAria II was used to sort memory CD4+ T cells, defined as single viable CD3+CD4+CD8-CD45RO+ cells. The sequenced sample was memory CD4+ T cells from blood. The receptors here all came from an adult in good health and CMV-seronegative.

This clone was counted between two and nine times. The V and J genes are TRBV2 and TRBJ1-5; 8 bases are shared with TRBD1. Germline V CDR1 and CDR2: SNHLY, FYNNEI. The CDR3 is made up of 15 amino acids. V dropped 4 bases and J dropped 6; count of bases not matched to a gene: 8. CDR3 sequence reads: CASSVGQGRSQPQHF. CDR3 coding DNA: TGTGCCAGCAGTGTTGGACAGGGACGAAGTCAGCCCCAGCATTTT.

The rearrangement links TRBV6-1 to TRBJ1-2; weak D call: TRBD1 (5 bases). CDR1 MNHNS and CDR2 SASEGT come from the germline V gene. V shed 6 bases and J shed 6 bases, with 20 bases lying between them. The CDR3 runs 15 residues. The CDR3 sequence: CASSHQGIRSDGYTF. The CDR3 DNA is TGTGCCAGCAGCCACCAGGGTATTCGAAGCGATGGCTACACCTTC.

This clone turned up a few times. J is TRBJ2-5 and V is TRBV10-3, with 12 positions matching TRBD1. Germline CDR1 is ENHRY and CDR2 is SYGVKD. The J segment lost 4 bases and the V segment lost 2 bases, leaving 2 bases of the junction unmatched. The CDR3 has 15 amino acids. Written as DNA, the CDR3 is TGTGCCATCAGTGAGCCGGGACAGGGGGCAGAGACCCAGTACTTC. It specifies CAISEPGQGAETQYF.

The genes are TRBV5-1 and TRBJ2-7; tentatively, D is TRBD1 (5 bases). V was trimmed by 2 bases and J by 5 bases, leaving 8 bases between them. CDR3 length: 12 residues. In germline, CDR1 is SGHRS, CDR2 YFSETQ. DNA of the CDR3: TGCGCCAGCAGCTTTGGGGCCCACGAGCAGTACTTC. Protein product: CASSFGAHEQYF.

The gene calls are TRBV9 and TRBJ2-2, with 8 bases matching TRBD1. This CDR3 region has 16 residues. J gave up 5 bases and V 1 base, and 7 bases lay outside the gene matches. CDR1 and CDR2 from the germline V gene are SGDLS and YYNGEE. The chain's CDR3 is CASSVHGQGLTGELFF. For the CDR3, the DNA is TGTGCCAGCAGCGTACACGGACAGGGATTGACCGGGGAGCTGTTTTTT.

The J gene is TRBJ2-7, the V gene TRBV9; D is possibly TRBD2 (6 bases). Germline V gives CDR1 SGDLS, CDR2 YYNGEE. V lost 4 bases and J 0 bases, leaving 17 bases between the germline ends. This CDR3 has 16 amino acids. CDR3: CASSPTEGPFSYEQYF. The CDR3 DNA reads TGTGCCAGCAGCCCCACGGAGGGGCCCTTCTCCTACGAGCAGTACTTC.

This chain links TRBV7-9 with TRBJ1-2; the D gene is possibly TRBD1 (5 bases). In germline, CDR1 is SEHNR, CDR2 FQNEAQ (reference sequence). With 7 bases removed from V and 4 bases from J, the gap between germline ends came to 22 bases. The CDR3 is 16 residues long. The CDR3 DNA sequence: TGTGCCAGCACCCTCCTTACCCCAGGGCACACCTATGGCTACACCTTC. Translated: CASTLLTPGHTYGYTF.

This chain joins TRBV6-4 and TRBJ2-2; perhaps TRBD1 as D (5 bases). CDR1 and CDR2 from the germline V gene are MRHNA and SNTAGT. CDR3 length equals 14 residues. V was shortened by 4 bases and J by 5 bases, with 11 bases between the two germline ends. CDR3 nucleotide sequence: TGTGCCAGCAGTGCATACCAGGGTACCGGGGAGCTGTTTTTT. It is translated as CASSAYQGTGELFF.

V gene TRBV6-4 combines with J gene TRBJ1-1; no reliable D call. V lost 3 bases and J lost 3, with 14 bases in between. Per germline, CDR1 MRHNA and CDR2 SNTAGT. The CDR3 runs to 15 residues. The CDR3 coding sequence is TGTGCCAGCAGTGAGGCATTTAATGGGGACACTGAAGCTTTCTTT. Translation: CASSEAFNGDTEAFF.

In regard to this clone: One junction end does not reproduce the germline sequence, and a read error may be involved. The chain uses TRBV2 and TRBJ2-1; TRBD2 might be the D (7 bases). Germline assignment: CDR1 SNHLY and CDR2 FYNNEI. This CDR3 is 15 amino acids long. For the CDR3, the DNA is TGTGCCAGCAATGAAAGGGGGGGATCCTACAATGAGCAGTTCTTC. This sequence encodes CASNERGGSYNEQFF. The full variable domain, in which reference TRBV2 and TRBJ2-1 provide the parts outside the CDR3, is EPEVTQTPSHQVTQMGQEVILRCVPISNHLYFYWYRQILGQKVEFLVSFYNNEISEKSEIFDDQFSVERPDGSNFTLKIRSTKLEDSAMYFCASNERGGSYNEQFFGPGTRLTVL.

The chain uses TRBV7-2 and TRBJ2-3, with 7 bases identical to TRBD2. CDR1 and CDR2 (germline): SGHTA, FQGNSA. This CDR3 is built from 15 residues. The V segment lost 0 bases and the J segment 4 bases; nucleotides outside the gene matches: 4. The CDR3 bases are TGTGCCAGCAGCTTAGCGGGGGGGATCTCAGATACGCAGTATTTT. This gives the protein CASSLAGGISDTQYF.

The J gene is TRBJ2-2, the V gene TRBV5-4; D not resolved. V shed 5 bases and J shed 7 bases, with 12 bases lying between them. The CDR3 is 13 amino acids. CDR1 SGHNT and CDR2 YYREEE come from the germline V gene (reference sequence). CDR3: CASSQATFGELFF. For the CDR3, the DNA is TGTGCCAGCAGTCAGGCGACGTTCGGGGAGCTGTTTTTT.

The genes are TRBV4-3 and TRBJ2-7; the D gene is possibly TRBD1 (6 bases). The CDR3 spans 15 residues. Germline CDR1 LGHNA, CDR2 YSLEER. Trimming took off 2 bases at V and 3 bases at J, with 14 bases between the two ends. CDR3 in amino acids: CASSQRTGQIYEQYF. The CDR3 nucleotides are TGCGCCAGCAGCCAAAGAACAGGGCAGATCTACGAGCAGTACTTC.

This clone was seen only a few times. The chain links TRBV11-3 to TRBJ2-2, with TRBD1 as a possible D gene (5 bases). Germline values: CDR1 SGHNT, CDR2 YENEEA. The CDR3 extends over 15 amino acids. V was shortened by 1 base and J by 7 bases, with 13 bases between the two germline ends. DNA of the CDR3: TGTGCCAGCAGCTTAGGAACCAGGGCCGTCGGGGAGCTGTTTTTT. It yields the protein CASSLGTRAVGELFF.

V and J are TRBV25-1 and TRBJ2-2, with D perhaps being TRBD1 or TRBD2 (6 bases each). Trimming left V 7 bases short and J 5 bases short, with 8 bases between. Germline assignment: CDR1 MGHDK and CDR2 SYGVNS. The length of the CDR3 is 12 residues. CDR3 sequence reads: CASKGGTGELFF. Written as DNA, the CDR3 is TGTGCCAGCAAGGGGGGTACCGGGGAGCTGTTTTTT.

V and J are TRBV14 and TRBJ2-2; tentatively, D is TRBD2 (5 bases). CDR1 and CDR2 from the germline V gene are SGHDN and FVKESK. V gave up 0 bases and J gave up 7 bases, with 15 bases separating them. The CDR3 runs 16 residues. The CDR3 loop reads CASSQDTRGSHGELFF. The CDR3 DNA is TGTGCCAGCAGCCAAGATACACGAGGGTCTCACGGGGAGCTGTTTTTT.

V gene TRBV13 combines with J gene TRBJ2-7; the D is unclear. With 2 bases removed from V and 7 bases from J, the gap between germline ends came to 9 bases. CDR3 length: 12 residues. CDR1 is PRHDT and CDR2 is FYEKMQ in the germline V gene (reference sequence). The CDR3, as DNA: TGTGCCAGCAGCTTATCCCGACAAGAGCAGTACTTC. Amino acids: CASSLSRQEQYF.

Only a few counts were recorded for this clone. This chain links TRBV7-6 with TRBJ2-2; the match to TRBD2 covers 10 bases. The CDR3 has 19 residues. The V gene's germline CDR1 is SGHVS and CDR2 FNYEAQ. With 5 bases clipped from V and 1 base from J, the junction kept 13 bases outside the gene matches. The CDR3 loop reads CASSPSPLAGGLNTGELFF. CDR3 bases: TGTGCCAGCAGCCCAAGCCCCTTAGCGGGGGGTCTGAACACCGGGGAGCTGTTTTTT.

This chain uses TRBV15 with TRBJ1-2; D is unresolved. V was trimmed by 1 base and J by 6 bases, leaving 12 bases between them. The CDR3 is 14 residues long. Per the germline V gene, CDR1 is LNHNV and CDR2 is YYDKDF (reference sequence). Written as DNA, the CDR3 is TGTGCCACCAGCAGAGGGCTGGGGTGGGATGGCTACACCTTC. Translation gives CATSRGLGWDGYTF.

This clone was detected once. The rearrangement uses TRBV7-9 and TRBJ1-5; 7 nucleotides match TRBD1. The germline V gene encodes CDR1 SEHNR and CDR2 FQNEAQ (reference sequence). The CDR3 spans 16 residues. The trim removed 5 bases at V and 0 bases at J, leaving 7 bases unmatched. CDR3 protein: CASSPGTDYSNQPQHF. The DNA for the CDR3 is TGTGCCAGCAGCCCCGGGACAGATTATAGCAATCAGCCCCAGCATTTT.

This clone has a handful of counts. V gene TRBV7-9 combines with J gene TRBJ2-5, with 9 bases that match TRBD2. CDR1 and CDR2 (germline): SEHNR, FQNEAQ (reference sequence). Germline trimming cut 3 bases from V and 5 bases from J; bases unmatched to any gene: 13. The CDR3 extends over 17 amino acids. The CDR3 protein is CASSFRLGAGGGETQYF. DNA for the CDR3: TGTGCCAGCAGCTTCCGTTTGGGAGCGGGGGGCGGGGAGACCCAGTACTTC. The entire variable domain, with the rest obtained from reference TRBV7-9 and TRBJ2-5, is as follows: DTGVSQNPRHKITKRGQNVTFRCDPISEHNRLYWYRQTLGQGPEFLTYFQNEAQLEKSRLLSDRFSAERPKGSFSTLEIQRTEQGDSAMYLCASSFRLGAGGGETQYFGPGTRLLVL.

V usage is TRBV2 and J usage is TRBJ2-1, with 11 bases matching TRBD2. Germline V gene sequence: CDR1 SNHLY, CDR2 FYNNEI. The CDR3 covers 14 residues. V shed 6 bases and J 10 bases; nucleotides not matched to a gene: 8. CDR3 region: CASSPGLAALEQFF. The CDR3 nucleotides read TGTGCCAGCAGCCCGGGACTAGCGGCCTTGGAGCAGTTCTTC.

A few counts support this clone. The V and J genes are TRBV25-1 and TRBJ2-3; D gene unclear. V was cut by 5 bases and J by 6 bases, with 18 bases left in between. The CDR3 sequence is 15 residues long. Germline V gene data show CDR1 as MGHDK and CDR2 as SYGVNS. The CDR3 DNA is TGTGCCAGCAGTAACTTCGCAGGCGGTGGTGATACGCAGTATTTT. Residues: CASSNFAGGGDTQYF.

The rearrangement joins TRBV5-5 to TRBJ2-7; TRBD1 aligns across 9 bases. Trimming removed 4 bases from V and 6 bases from J; junction bases left unmatched: 11. The length of the CDR3 is 15 residues. Germline V gene data show CDR1 as SGHKS and CDR2 as YYEKEE (reference sequence). The CDR3 is CASSPLGTGLSEQYF. The CDR3 region has the DNA TGTGCCAGCAGCCCGCTCGGGACAGGGTTATCCGAGCAGTACTTC.

The V call is TRBV21-1, the J call TRBJ1-1. TRBV21-1 is a pseudogene locus. The CDR3 runs 13 residues. CDR3 coding DNA: TGTGCCAGCAAAAGGGTCGAGAACACTGAAGCTTTCTTT. Translating gives CASKRVENTEAFF.

This clone was counted only a few times. The chain couples TRBV30 to TRBJ1-4, with a possible D match to TRBD1 (6 bases). The CDR3 length is 14 residues. Trimming took 5 bases from V and 4 from J, leaving 14 bases between them. CDR1 is GTSNPN, CDR2 SVGIG, per germline (reference sequence). CDR3 amino acids: CAWAGGRDNEKLFF. In nucleotides, the CDR3 is TGTGCCTGGGCGGGGGGCAGGGATAATGAAAAACTGTTTTTT.

V usage is TRBV5-1 and J usage is TRBJ2-7; 9 nucleotides line up with TRBD2. Germline V gene sequence: CDR1 SGHRS, CDR2 YFSETQ. The CDR3 sequence is 14 residues long. The V segment lost 4 bases and the J segment 7 bases; nucleotides outside the gene matches: 9. CDR3 coding DNA: TGCGCCAGCAGCCCCGGGACAGCGGGGGGAGAGCAGTACTTC. Translated: CASSPGTAGGEQYF.

This clone has just one count. The chain carries TRBV28 and TRBJ1-2; 8 positions match TRBD1. V lost 3 bases and J lost 7; bases outside the gene matches: 13. This CDR3 region has 16 residues. Germline CDR1 and CDR2: MDHEN and SYDVKM. As DNA, the CDR3 is TGTGCCAGCAGTTTGAATTCCGGTGCAGGGGGCGTTGGCTACACCTTC. Its protein product is CASSLNSGAGGVGYTF.

The V call is TRBV11-1, the J call TRBJ2-3; 8 positions match TRBD1. Per the germline V gene, CDR1 is SGHAT and CDR2 is FQDESV (reference sequence). The CDR3 is 16 residues long. Trimming cost V 5 bases and J 2 bases; bases outside gene matches: 9. CDR3 amino acids: CASSPRDRTSTDTQYF. CDR3 in DNA: TGTGCCAGCAGCCCGCGGGACAGGACGTCCACAGATACGCAGTATTTT.

The gene calls are TRBV6-6 and TRBJ2-5; TRBD1 matches at 9 bases. Per the germline V gene, CDR1 is MNHNY and CDR2 is SVGAGI (reference sequence). V shed 6 bases, J shed 4 bases, and the junction held 9 bases outside the gene matches. This CDR3 is built from 15 residues. The CDR3 nucleotides are TGTGCCAGCAGCCCCGGGACAGGGTGGCGAGAGACCCAGTACTTC. As protein: CASSPGTGWRETQYF.

In this sample, this clone turned up once. The V gene is TRBV6-5, the J gene TRBJ1-5; maybe TRBD1 (6 bases). The CDR3 extends over 15 amino acids. V was shortened by 8 bases and J by 7 bases, with 21 bases between the two germline ends. Germline CDR1 MNHEY, CDR2 SVGAGI. The CDR3 spells CASSSGGKIWQPQHF. DNA of the CDR3: TGTGCCAGCTCATCCGGGGGCAAAATATGGCAGCCCCAGCATTTT.

This rearrangement joins TRBV7-2 to TRBJ2-3; D unclear. Germline CDR1 and CDR2: SGHTA and FQGNSA. V was trimmed by 2 bases and J by 5 bases, leaving 8 bases between them. The CDR3 consists of 13 residues. The CDR3 sequence is CASSLPGVDTQYF. The CDR3 DNA reads as TGTGCCAGCAGCTTACCAGGTGTAGATACGCAGTATTTT. Full variable domain (remainder filled in from reference TRBV7-2 and TRBJ2-3): GAGVSQSPSNKVTEKGKDVELRCDPISGHTALYWYRQSLGQGLEFLIYFQGNSAPDKSGLPSDRFSAERTGGSVSTLTIQRTQQEDSAVYLCASSLPGVDTQYFGPGTRLTVL.